The 2 T cell receptor beta chains given below trace back to one sample, sequenced in a study of shared clonotypes between healthy human individuals. This table comes from immunoSEQ multiplex PCR, and its TCRdb copy is limited to in-frame clones, with some not included. The repertoire includes approximately 340,000 clones, 74% of them detected once, and around a tenth sits in the top ten. Sequenced sample: memory CD4+ T cells sorted from blood. Indicated subset: CD45RA-negative fraction. Source of these receptors: a man aged 25 to 40 in good health.

The V gene is TRBV7-9, the J gene TRBJ2-2, with TRBD1 identical over 7 bases. CDR1 and CDR2 (germline): SEHNR, FQNEAQ (reference sequence). The CDR3 is 19 amino acids. With V trimmed by 3 bases and J by 1 base, 14 bases remained unmatched. The CDR3 region is CASSFPPFFDRENTGELFF. The CDR3 nucleotides read TGTGCCAGCAGCTTCCCCCCCTTCTTCGACAGGGAGAACACCGGGGAGCTGTTTTTT.

The chain joins TRBV7-2 to TRBJ1-4, with D maybe TRBD1 (6 bases). Trimming left V 1 base short and J 13 bases short, with 13 bases between. This CDR3 has 13 residues. Germline CDR1 is SGHTA and CDR2 is FQGNSA. The CDR3 is CASSLDLQGRLFF. CDR3 in DNA: TGTGCCAGCAGCTTAGACTTGCAGGGGCGACTGTTTTTT.